The 27 T cell receptor beta chains presented below share a single source sample, sequenced in a study of CD8 T cells in Susac syndrome. cDNA came from roughly 0.53 to 1 ug RNA primed by random hexamers. TCRdb independently ran MiXCR on the immunoSEQ multiplex PCR reads; one entry per CDR3 protein. The sample has 150,000 to 200,000 distinct CDR3 sequences; around 94% are singletons. The sample consisted of CD4+ T cells from PBMCs. The source of these receptors is a human donor in good health.

This clonotype showed up just once. The V and J genes are TRBV3-1 and TRBJ2-5; TRBD1 is a possible D gene (6 bases). The germline CDR1 and CDR2 sequences are LGHDT and YNNKEL (reference sequence). V lost 3 bases, J lost 1 base, and 12 bases lay in between. The CDR3 loop spans 15 amino acids. Here the CDR3 reads CASSQGTGSQETQYF. The CDR3 DNA reads TGTGCCAGCAGCCAGGGAACAGGGTCCCAAGAGACCCAGTACTTC.

The gene calls are TRBV14 and TRBJ2-6; no definite D call. The germline CDR1 and CDR2 sequences are SGHDN and FVKESK. This CDR3 contains 14 residues. Trimming stripped 4 bases from V and 0 bases from J, with 4 bases between. CDR3 in amino acids: CASSRPSGANVLTF. The DNA for the CDR3 is TGTGCCAGCAGCCGACCCTCTGGGGCCAACGTCCTGACTTTC. Based on the CDR3 plus reference TRBV14 and TRBJ2-6, the full variable domain is EAGVTQFPSHSVIEKGQTVTLRCDPISGHDNLYWYRRVMGKEIKFLLHFVKESKQDESGMPNNRFLAERTGGTYSTLKVQPAELEDSGVYFCASSRPSGANVLTFGAGSRLTVL.

This chain links TRBV12-3 or TRBV12-4 with TRBJ1-5, with D tentatively TRBD1 (6 bases). V dropped 6 bases and J dropped 0 bases, with 15 bases sitting between them. CDR3 length: 16 residues. In DNA, the CDR3 is TGTGCCAGCAGCCCGACAGGTCGGAATAGCAATCAGCCCCAGCATTTT. This encodes CASSPTGRNSNQPQHF.

The rearrangement uses TRBV6-6 and TRBJ2-7, with TRBD1 matching over 8 bases. Trimming took 4 bases from V and 7 from J; bases not matched to a gene: 9. The CDR3 is 14 residues long. Germline CDR1 and CDR2: MNHNY and SVGAGI (reference sequence). Written as DNA, the CDR3 is TGTGCCAGCAGTTCCAACAGGGGGTTGGGGGAGCAGTACTTC. Its translation: CASSSNRGLGEQYF.

The genes are TRBV23-1 and TRBJ2-5; D possibly matches TRBD1 or TRBD2 (5 bases each). TRBV23-1 is designated an ORF whose function remains uncertain. Trimming took off 10 bases at V and 2 bases at J, with 11 bases between the two ends. The length of the CDR3 is 12 residues. The CDR3 spells CANRDVQETQYF. The CDR3, as DNA: TGCGCCAATCGGGACGTTCAAGAGACCCAGTACTTC.

The V and J genes are TRBV7-6 and TRBJ1-2; D gene uncertain. The CDR3 has 12 amino acids. Germline values: CDR1 SGHVS, CDR2 FNYEAQ. V lost 1 base and J 7 bases, leaving 7 bases between the germline ends. The CDR3 reads CASSLDRTGYTF. Here the CDR3 DNA reads TGTGCCAGCAGCTTAGATAGAACTGGCTACACCTTC. The whole variable domain, remainder taken from reference TRBV7-6 and TRBJ1-2, is GAGVSQSPRYKVTKRGQDVALRCDPISGHVSLYWYRQALGQGPEFLTYFNYEAQQDKSGLPNDRFSAERPEGSISTLTIQRTEQRDSAMYRCASSLDRTGYTFGSGTRLTVV.

The J gene is TRBJ2-5, the V gene TRBV5-1, with 9 bases fitting TRBD1. Germline trimming cut 5 bases from V and 4 bases from J; bases unmatched to any gene: 12. Germline V CDR1 and CDR2: SGHRS, YFSETQ. The length of the CDR3 is 16 residues. CDR3 residues: CASSSRTGEVSETQYF. DNA of the CDR3: TGCGCCAGCAGTTCTAGGACAGGGGAAGTATCAGAGACCCAGTACTTC. Filled out from reference TRBV5-1 and TRBJ2-5, the complete variable domain reads KAGVTQTPRYLIKTRGQQVTLSCSPISGHRSVSWYQQTPGQGLQFLFEYFSETQRNKGNFPGRFSGRQFSNSRSEMNVSTLELGDSALYLCASSSRTGEVSETQYFGPGTRLLVL.

The chain carries TRBV11-2 and TRBJ1-1, with unresolved D. Germline V gene lookup returns CDR1 SGHAT and CDR2 FQNNGV. The CDR3 runs to 13 residues. V was cut by 2 bases and J by 4 bases, with 8 bases left in between. The chain's CDR3 is CASSLTTGTEAFF. DNA of the CDR3: TGTGCCAGCAGCTTAACCACCGGCACTGAAGCTTTCTTT.

The J gene is TRBJ1-6, the V gene TRBV23-1, with TRBD1 matching 7 bases. TRBV23-1 is noted as an ORF with a role that remains uncertain. The CDR3 is 15 amino acids. Losses at the gene ends were 2 bases for V and 5 bases for J; bases not matched to a gene: 3. CDR3 residues: CASSQPGQHNSPLHF. CDR3 nucleotide sequence: TGCGCCAGCAGTCAACCGGGACAGCATAATTCACCCCTCCACTTT.

V and J are TRBV6-5 and TRBJ2-7; maybe TRBD1 (5 bases). Germline V gene data show CDR1 as MNHEY and CDR2 as SVGAGI. CDR3 length: 14 amino acids. Trimming pared 7 bases from V and 5 bases from J, leaving 18 bases between. The CDR3 loop reads CASTKIGAPHEQYF. For the CDR3, the DNA is TGTGCCAGCACCAAGATAGGGGCTCCCCACGAGCAGTACTTC.

This chain joins TRBV10-3 and TRBJ2-1; no definite D call. The germline V and J ends were trimmed by 0 bases and 8 bases, with 14 bases remaining between them. Germline CDR1 ENHRY, CDR2 SYGVKD. CDR3 size: 15 residues. Here the CDR3 reads CAISESVGLGDEQFF. DNA for the CDR3: TGTGCCATCAGTGAGTCGGTCGGCCTAGGCGATGAGCAGTTCTTC.

The chain is built from TRBV3-1 and TRBJ2-1; TRBD1 matches at 7 bases. The CDR3 runs 14 residues. The trim removed 2 bases at V and 7 bases at J, leaving 5 bases unmatched. Germline V gene lookup returns CDR1 LGHDT and CDR2 YNNKEL (reference sequence). The CDR3 here is CASSQQTGKNEQFF. The CDR3 nucleotides are TGTGCCAGCAGCCAACAGACAGGGAAAAATGAGCAGTTCTTC.

The chain couples TRBV5-1 to TRBJ2-7; TRBD2 matches 8 bases. CDR1 and CDR2 (germline): SGHRS, YFSETQ. V gave up 3 bases and J gave up 6 bases; unmatched junction bases: 8. The CDR3 is 14 amino acids. CDR3 DNA sequence: TGCGCCAGCAGCTCGGGACCGGCGGGGGGCGAGCAGTACTTC. This codes for CASSSGPAGGEQYF.

This clonotype came up once. The chain carries TRBV4-3 and TRBJ2-7; maybe TRBD1 (5 bases). The CDR3 loop spans 15 amino acids. Trimming took 0 bases from V and 0 from J, leaving 9 bases between them. Germline lookup yields CDR1 LGHNA and CDR2 YSLEER. As DNA, the CDR3 is TGCGCCAGCAGCCAAGATGCAGGGTCCTCCTACGAGCAGTACTTC. Protein: CASSQDAGSSYEQYF.

Here the CDR3 DNA reads TGTGCCAGCAAGGGACAGGGGTCCCCAGATACGCAGTATTTT. This codes for CASKGQGSPDTQYF. The V gene is TRBV6-6, the J gene TRBJ2-3; 10 positions match TRBD1. The V gene end was trimmed by 7 bases and the J gene end by 4 bases; junction bases not matched to a gene: 5. CDR3 length: 14 residues. Germline V CDR1 and CDR2: MNHNY, SVGAGI (reference sequence).

V usage is TRBV4-2 and J usage is TRBJ1-5; TRBD1 matches at 8 bases. Germline CDR1 is LGHNA and CDR2 is YNFKEQ. This CDR3 spans 16 amino acids. With V trimmed by 1 base and J by 5 bases, 7 bases remained unmatched. In DNA, the CDR3 is TGTGCCAGCAGCCAAGCGGGCAGGGGGCAGGATCAGCCCCAGCATTTT. It yields the protein CASSQAGRGQDQPQHF.

J is TRBJ1-4 and V is TRBV4-3, with D hard to call. The V end lost 3 bases, the J end lost 3 bases, and 14 bases lay between the germline ends. Germline V gene data show CDR1 as LGHNA and CDR2 as YSLEER. The CDR3 is 16 residues long. The CDR3 is CASSHSPIGSNEKLFF. The CDR3 DNA reads TGCGCCAGCAGCCATTCCCCGATTGGGTCTAATGAAAAACTGTTTTTT.

The chain uses TRBV7-9 and TRBJ2-7; perhaps TRBD2 as D (5 bases). The ends were cut back, 4 bases at V and 6 bases at J, with 19 bases in the middle. Germline V CDR1 and CDR2: SEHNR, FQNEAQ (reference sequence). The CDR3 is made up of 15 amino acids. The CDR3 loop reads CASSSGGRHSSEQYF. In DNA, the CDR3 is TGTGCCAGCAGCTCCGGTGGGAGACACTCTTCCGAGCAGTACTTC. The full variable domain, in which reference TRBV7-9 and TRBJ2-7 provide the parts outside the CDR3, is DTGVSQNPRHKITKRGQNVTFRCDPISEHNRLYWYRQTLGQGPEFLTYFQNEAQLEKSRLLSDRFSAERPKGSFSTLEIQRTEQGDSAMYLCASSSGGRHSSEQYFGPGTRLTVT.

The chain links TRBV7-3 to TRBJ2-6, with D perhaps being TRBD1 or TRBD2 (6 bases each). The germline CDR1 and CDR2 sequences are SGHTA and FQGTGA. CDR3 length equals 15 residues. V lost 4 bases to trimming and J lost 2 bases, with 9 bases between them. The CDR3 here is CASSSGGPGANVLTF. For the CDR3, the DNA is TGTGCCAGCAGCTCCGGGGGCCCTGGGGCCAACGTCCTGACTTTC.

V and J are TRBV5-1 and TRBJ1-5; possibly TRBD1 for D (6 bases). The CDR3 contains 13 residues. V was shortened by 9 bases and J by 3 bases, with 13 bases between the two germline ends. CDR1 and CDR2 from the germline V gene are SGHRS and YFSETQ. The DNA for the CDR3 is TGCGCCACCCGTCAGGGGCCCAATCAGCCCCAGCATTTT. Encoded protein: CATRQGPNQPQHF.

This sequence joins TRBV29-1 and TRBJ2-3, with TRBD2 identical over 7 bases. With 8 bases clipped from V and 6 bases from J, the junction kept 5 bases outside the gene matches. In germline, CDR1 is SQVTM, CDR2 ANQGSEA. CDR3 length: 11 residues. CDR3 coding DNA: TGCAGCACTAGGGGAGGGGATACGCAGTATTTT. Its translation: CSTRGGDTQYF.

The CDR3 loop is CASSQWGRAFDSPLHF. The CDR3 DNA reads as TGCGCCAGCAGTCAATGGGGGAGGGCTTTTGATTCACCCCTCCACTTT. The chain combines TRBV23-1 with TRBJ1-6, with D possibly TRBD1 on 5 matching bases. TRBV23-1 is an ORF for which the function is uncertain. The CDR3 has 16 residues. Trimming pared 1 base from V and 8 bases from J, leaving 15 bases between.

This CDR3 reads CSVEVSGGAGETQYF. The CDR3 DNA is TGCAGCGTTGAAGTCAGCGGGGGGGCCGGGGAGACCCAGTACTTC. V is TRBV29-1 and J is TRBJ2-5; 10 nucleotides agree with TRBD2. The CDR3 has 15 residues. The V gene's germline CDR1 is SQVTM and CDR2 ANQGSEA. V was pared by 1 base and J by 5 bases, with 7 bases of the junction left unmatched.

This chain connects TRBV20-1 to TRBJ1-2; 9 bases map to TRBD1. The CDR3 is made up of 13 amino acids. J was trimmed by 6 bases and V by 3 bases; bases with no gene match: 5. Germline loops: CDR1 DFQATT, CDR2 SNEGSKA (reference sequence). The CDR3 DNA sequence: TGCAGTGCTAGGGTTAGGACAGGGGATGGCTACACCTTC. Translation: CSARVRTGDGYTF.

This sequence joins TRBV9 and TRBJ2-5; D uncertain. Germline V gives CDR1 SGDLS, CDR2 YYNGEE. The CDR3 is 14 residues long. Trimming took off 0 bases at V and 4 bases at J, with 10 bases between the two ends. The CDR3 sequence is CASSVGGSAETQYF. The DNA for the CDR3 is TGTGCCAGCAGCGTAGGTGGGTCCGCAGAGACCCAGTACTTC.

V usage is TRBV12-3 or TRBV12-4 and J usage is TRBJ2-3; D is uncertain. The length of the CDR3 is 14 residues. V was cut by 2 bases and J by 5 bases, with 11 bases left in between. The CDR3 DNA is TGTGCCAGCAGTTTAAGCGTAGTTAAAGATACGCAGTATTTT. Its translation: CASSLSVVKDTQYF.

V is TRBV6-5 and J is TRBJ2-7, with D perhaps matching TRBD1 (6 bases). The V end lost 6 bases, the J end lost 4 bases, and 13 bases lay between the germline ends. Germline CDR1 reads MNHEY; CDR2 reads SVGAGI. The CDR3 is 13 amino acids. The chain's CDR3 is CASSPRDIYEQYF. CDR3 nucleotides: TGTGCCAGCAGCCCCCGGGACATTTACGAGCAGTACTTC.